One T cell receptor (beta chain) is described in this entry. Its binding antigen is unknown. A much larger clone differs by one base, so this may be a read error. A patient counted as having stable Graves' hyperthyroidism if no progression to ophthalmopathy occurred over 18 months of follow-up. The hyperthyroidism patients were between 18 and 65 years old and newly diagnosed, with a disease duration of less than 2 months. Exclusion was applied to patients with uncontrolled infections, other autoimmune diseases, pregnancy or lactation. Diagnoses were established on the basis of clinical symptoms, serum thyroxine and TRAb, thyroid ultrasound, and orbital computed tomography. PBMCs were isolated from about 9.2 ml of fresh peripheral blood by Ficoll-Paque density gradient centrifugation. Total RNA was extracted with Trizol reagent, and quality was checked on an Agilent 2100 Bioanalyzer. TCR beta CDR3 regions were amplified from RNA transcripts. For the first round of RT-PCR on the TCR CDR3, the HTBI primer set was used together with the Qiagen OneStep RT-PCR kit. Libraries were constructed in a second round of multiplex PCR, after which size selection and purification were performed. The libraries were sequenced on an Illumina HiSeq2000 using paired-end 100 bp reads. The authors' analysis ran thus. SOAPnuke was used to process the raw data, removing reads that contained adapters or uncalled bases, had a mean Phred below 15, or lacked an exact match to the constant primer or identifier. COPE v1.2.5 was used to merge high-quality paired reads, and clonotypes were defined as unique nucleotide sequences. Clonotypes were aligned to IMGT TRBV, TRBD and TRBJ reference segments using MiTCR v1.1. The analysis included only V-J combinations with a frequency above 0.0001, which together covered more than 98% of the repertoires. A TCS score was defined as the ratio of F50 (clonal expansion) to E x V (chaos), with BLOSUM62-based TCRdist applied between CDR3 peptides within each V-J. Welch's t-statistics and random forest reduced roughly 500 V-J features to roughly 13, which were used in a naive Bayes classifier (R e1071). TCRdb trimmed public reads at Q25 via fastp, called clones via MiXCR and kept in-frame beta chains. Records with the same CDR3 protein are collapsed into one entry carrying the most frequent genes and DNA. The V and J calls, along with clone size, are taken from TCRdb and not from the paper's own processing. This sample is represented by fewer than 550,000 distinct CDR3 sequences; around 16% of them were singletons. About 7.7% of the sample rests with the top ten.

This sample was taken from a study of T cells in Graves' hyperthyroidism and ophthalmopathy (dated 2019 in TCRdb). Concerning the study at large: Peripheral blood was sampled at the time of initial diagnosis, prior to any treatment. To identify distinguishing TCR V-J signatures, a discovery cohort of 100 or so patients was used, comprising 43 with Graves' ophthalmopathy and roughly 60 with stable Graves' hyperthyroidism. Prospective prediction of ophthalmopathy was tested in an independent validation cohort of approximately 19 hyperthyroidism patients and 17 patients who later progressed to ophthalmopathy. The 75 to 100 discovery patients were randomly divided into training and test sets at a 7:3 ratio. Thyroid tissue and blood T-cell repertoires from about six Graves' hyperthyroidism patients were also compared in the study. Once sampling was done, hyperthyroidism patients were given methimazole at a starting dose of 30 mg daily, whereas ophthalmopathy patients were given high-dose intravenous methylprednisolone. According to the paper, TCR Vbeta CDR3 sequencing was carried out on approximately 140 peripheral blood samples, which came from approximately 43 ophthalmopathy, around 75 hyperthyroidism and about 17 progressor patients. Broad study findings and their caveats: Sample size was not statistically predetermined, and investigators were not blinded to group allocation. In validation, the model predicted progression to ophthalmopathy a median of approximately 6.6 months before onset, with about 71% sensitivity and 72.22% specificity. A 13 V-J signature model separated ophthalmopathy from stable hyperthyroidism, with about 90% sensitivity and 81.08% specificity in cross-validation and 80%/75% in testing. Blood samples also contained most of the expanded thyroid clonotypes (frequency above 0.001), which suggests that blood repertoires may reflect thyroid immune responses.

As encoded in the germline V gene, CDR1 is MNHNS while CDR2 is SASEGT. The CDR3, cysteine through phenylalanine, is 15 amino acids long. Just CDR3 DNA is preserved here, 45 bases in frame from base 1. The chain joins TRBV6-1 to TRBJ2-2; TRBD2 lines up with 7 middle nucleotides. The sequence was collected from a woman between 18 and 29 years old with Graves' hyperthyroidism. Material for sequencing was blood. The CDR3: CASSRHGGNTGGLFF. The DNA reads TGTGCCAGCAGTCGCCACGGGGGGAACACCGGGGGGCTGTTTTTT.